This TCR beta chain originates from a study of healthy donors' naive CD4 and CD8 T cells. Germline CDR1 is SGHRS and CDR2 is YFSETQ. This CDR3 contains 16 residues. The V gene lost 4 bases and the J gene lost 0 bases, with 14 bases spanning the gap. Starting from around 470 ng of total RNA, TCR libraries were made with linear amplification. TCRdb passed the reads through MiXCR, listing each CDR3 protein once. The sample holds about 200,000 distinct CDR3 sequences, nearly 75% seen once. Specimen: naive CD4+ and CD8+ T cells sorted from blood, pooled from several donors. The TCR sequence derives from a pool of human donors in good health; the sample pools cells from several healthy donors. V is TRBV5-1 and J is TRBJ2-1; D might be TRBD2 (5 bases). CDR3 sequence reads: CASSPEKEVSYNEQFF. The CDR3 DNA follows: TGCGCCAGCAGCCCCGAGAAGGAGGTCTCCTACAATGAGCAGTTCTTC.